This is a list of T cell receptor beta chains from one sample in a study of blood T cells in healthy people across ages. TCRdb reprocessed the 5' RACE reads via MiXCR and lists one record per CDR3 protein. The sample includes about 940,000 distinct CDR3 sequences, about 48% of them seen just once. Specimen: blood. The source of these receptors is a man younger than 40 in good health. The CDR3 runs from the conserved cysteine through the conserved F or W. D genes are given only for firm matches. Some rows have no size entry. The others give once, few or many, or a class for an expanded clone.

cdr3_aa: CSARTTGTSRHNEQFF
cdr3_nt: TGCAGTGCTAGAACGACCGGGACTAGCAGACACAATGAGCAGTTCTTC
clone_size: few
v_call: TRBV20-1
j_call: TRBJ2-1
d_call: TRBD2

cdr3_aa: CASSPDTFNYGYTF
cdr3_nt: TGTGCCAGCAGCCCGGACACCTTTAACTATGGCTACACCTTC
clone_size: -
v_call: TRBV3-1
j_call: TRBJ1-2
d_call: -

cdr3_aa: CASRPGTVSSYEQYF
cdr3_nt: TGTGCCAGCAGACCTGGGACAGTGAGCTCCTACGAGCAGTACTTC
clone_size: few
v_call: TRBV6-5
j_call: TRBJ2-7
d_call: TRBD1

cdr3_aa: CAISSGTPAAYEQYF
cdr3_nt: TGTGCCATCAGTTCCGGGACTCCAGCCGCCTACGAGCAGTACTTC
clone_size: -
v_call: TRBV10-3
j_call: TRBJ2-7
d_call: -

cdr3_aa: CASSPGTSRSSYEQYF
cdr3_nt: TGTGCCAGCAGTCCTGGGACTAGCCGGAGCTCCTACGAGCAGTACTTC
clone_size: -
v_call: TRBV27
j_call: TRBJ2-7
d_call: TRBD2

cdr3_aa: CASSQDLRVGKNIQYF
cdr3_nt: TGCGCCAGCAGCCAAGATCTGCGGGTGGGCAAAAACATTCAGTACTTC
clone_size: few
v_call: TRBV4-3
j_call: TRBJ2-4
d_call: -

cdr3_aa: CASSHTGYEQYF
cdr3_nt: TGTGCCAGCAGCCACACGGGCTACGAGCAGTACTTC
clone_size: many
v_call: TRBV27
j_call: TRBJ2-7
d_call: -

cdr3_aa: CASENTQETQYF
cdr3_nt: TGTGCCAGCGAAAATACACAAGAGACCCAGTACTTC
clone_size: once
v_call: TRBV18
j_call: TRBJ2-5
d_call: -

cdr3_aa: CASSHGTLAASTDTQYF
cdr3_nt: TGTGCCAGCAGTCACGGTACCCTAGCGGCTAGCACAGATACGCAGTATTTT
clone_size: many
v_call: TRBV7-9
j_call: TRBJ2-3
d_call: TRBD2

cdr3_aa: CASSQRRGFSYEQYF
cdr3_nt: TGTGCCAGCAGCCAGAGGCGGGGGTTCTCCTACGAGCAGTACTTC
clone_size: once
v_call: TRBV6-5
j_call: TRBJ2-7
d_call: TRBD2

cdr3_aa: CASSQGGYGWQGGGKSNQPQHF
cdr3_nt: TGTGCCAGCAGCCAAGGAGGTTATGGGTGGCAGGGAGGGGGAAAGAGCAATCAGCCCCAGCATTTT
clone_size: -
v_call: TRBV4-2
j_call: TRBJ1-5
d_call: -

cdr3_aa: CASSLGAGSNSEQFF
cdr3_nt: TGCGCCAGCAGCTTGGGAGCGGGATCGAATTCGGAGCAGTTCTTC
clone_size: -
v_call: TRBV5-1
j_call: TRBJ2-1
d_call: TRBD2

cdr3_aa: CSVELTANSNQPQHF
cdr3_nt: TGCAGCGTTGAGTTGACAGCGAATAGCAATCAGCCCCAGCATTTT
clone_size: -
v_call: TRBV29-1
j_call: TRBJ1-5
d_call: -

cdr3_aa: CASSPDQPGTDTQYF
cdr3_nt: TGTGCCAGCAGCCCCGACCAGCCCGGCACAGATACGCAGTATTTT
clone_size: -
v_call: TRBV3-1
j_call: TRBJ2-3
d_call: -

cdr3_aa: CSAGLGTGINQPQHF
cdr3_nt: TGCAGCGCTGGCCTTGGGACAGGGATCAATCAGCCCCAGCATTTT
clone_size: few
v_call: TRBV20-1
j_call: TRBJ1-5
d_call: TRBD1

cdr3_aa: CSARALAGGSYEQYF
cdr3_nt: TGCAGTGCTAGAGCGCTAGCGGGGGGTTCCTACGAGCAGTACTTC
clone_size: -
v_call: TRBV20-1
j_call: TRBJ2-7
d_call: TRBD2

cdr3_aa: CSAEGLAKNIQYF
cdr3_nt: TGCAGCGCCGAGGGACTAGCCAAAAACATTCAGTACTTC
clone_size: many
v_call: TRBV29-1
j_call: TRBJ2-4
d_call: -

cdr3_aa: CASSSRENNEQYF
cdr3_nt: TGTGCCAGCAGCTCTAGGGAGAACAATGAGCAGTACTTC
clone_size: -
v_call: TRBV7-9
j_call: TRBJ2-5
d_call: -

cdr3_aa: CATEGQTNYGYTF
cdr3_nt: TGTGCCACCGAGGGACAGACTAACTATGGCTACACCTTC
clone_size: -
v_call: TRBV7-9
j_call: TRBJ1-2
d_call: TRBD1

cdr3_aa: CSVGHLWGAFF
cdr3_nt: TGCAGCGTTGGACACCTCTGGGGGGCTTTCTTT
clone_size: -
v_call: TRBV29-1
j_call: TRBJ1-1
d_call: -

cdr3_aa: CASSTGTGPASEKLFF
cdr3_nt: TGTGCCAGCAGTACCGGGACCGGGCCCGCTTCTGAAAAACTGTTTTTT
clone_size: once
v_call: TRBV6-5
j_call: TRBJ1-4
d_call: -

cdr3_aa: CASSLARTENHNEQYF
cdr3_nt: TGTGCCAGCAGTTTAGCCAGGACAGAAAACCACAATGAGCAGTACTTC
clone_size: -
v_call: TRBV12-3/TRBV12-4
j_call: TRBJ2-7
d_call: -

cdr3_aa: CASNVDTDYGYTF
cdr3_nt: TGTGCCAGCAACGTTGACACAGACTATGGCTACACCTTC
clone_size: few
v_call: TRBV7-2
j_call: TRBJ1-2
d_call: -

cdr3_aa: CASSSQRLNTDTQYF
cdr3_nt: TGTGCCAGCAGTTCGCAGAGACTGAACACAGATACGCAGTATTTT
clone_size: -
v_call: TRBV12-3/TRBV12-4
j_call: TRBJ2-3
d_call: -

cdr3_aa: CASSLHRENYGYTF
cdr3_nt: TGTGCCAGCAGTTTACACAGGGAGAACTATGGCTACACCTTC
clone_size: few
v_call: TRBV28
j_call: TRBJ1-2
d_call: -

cdr3_aa: CASSAQMNTEAFF
cdr3_nt: TGTGCCAGCAGCGCGCAGATGAACACTGAAGCTTTCTTT
clone_size: -
v_call: TRBV7-3
j_call: TRBJ1-1
d_call: -

cdr3_aa: CASIWGDEQFF
cdr3_nt: TGTGCCAGTATCTGGGGTGACGAGCAGTTCTTC
clone_size: -
v_call: TRBV6-6
j_call: TRBJ2-1
d_call: -